This T cell receptor beta chain emerged from a study of sequential checkpoint blockade in melanoma. Overall study: DNA from around 87 pretreatment tumor samples underwent TCRβ immunosequencing. More than 20 patients had tumor biopsies before treatment and at week 13.

The CDR3 contains 15 residues. The germline V and J ends were trimmed by 0 bases and 6 bases, with 15 bases remaining between them. Looked up from germline, CDR1 is SGHRS and CDR2 is YFSETQ. Produced via immunoSEQ multiplex PCR; TCRdb's table is partial and in-frame only. The table has around 7,000 clones, 20% to 25% seen once. Treatment given: randomized to nivolumab then ipilimumab (arm A) or the reverse (arm B). The material was tumor tissue (inferred from file names), obtained from a patient given nivolumab and ipilimumab in sequence. The chain carries TRBV5-1 and TRBJ1-2, with D perhaps matching TRBD1 (6 bases). The sequence was obtained from a human donor with melanoma. CDR3 nucleotides: TGCGCCAGCAGCTTGGCCAACAGGGCGGTCGATGGCTACACCTTC. It translates to CASSLANRAVDGYTF.